These 13 T cell receptor beta chains share one sample of origin, sequenced in a study. TCRdb reprocessed the 5' RACE reads with MiXCR, giving one entry per CDR3 protein. The profile covers tens of thousands of distinct CDR3 sequences, with more than 15% appearing a single time and roughly 2.4% taken by the ten largest. Sequenced input: naive CD4+ T cells sorted from blood. Subset here: naive CD4+ T cells, CD4+CD45RA+CD25-. The receptors derive from a female donor with breast cancer.

Comments on this clonotype: One junction end disagrees with the germline gene, perhaps due to a read error. The J gene is TRBJ2-7, the V gene TRBV5-1, with D hard to call. The CDR3 spans 14 residues. Germline CDR1 and CDR2: SGHRS and YFSETQ. DNA of the CDR3: TGCGCCGGCAGCTTTACGGTTCCTACGGAAGAGCAGTACTTC. This encodes CAGSFTVPTEEQYF.

This clonotype was counted between two and nine times. The J gene is TRBJ2-3, the V gene TRBV5-1; weak D call: TRBD1 (5 bases). Trimming took 4 bases from V and 2 from J, leaving 17 bases between them. There are 16 residues in the CDR3. CDR1 and CDR2 from the germline V gene are SGHRS and YFSETQ. The DNA of the CDR3 is TGCGCCAGCAGCCCCTCCGGAATCAGGGCCACAGATACGCAGTATTTT. Amino acids: CASSPSGIRATDTQYF. Together with reference TRBV5-1 and TRBJ2-3, the CDR3 gives the full variable domain: KAGVTQTPRYLIKTRGQQVTLSCSPISGHRSVSWYQQTPGQGLQFLFEYFSETQRNKGNFPGRFSGRQFSNSRSEMNVSTLELGDSALYLCASSPSGIRATDTQYFGPGTRLTVL.

This clonotype was found many times. The J gene is TRBJ2-7, the V gene TRBV20-1, with 10 bases fitting TRBD2. The CDR3 runs 14 residues. Germline loops: CDR1 DFQATT, CDR2 SNEGSKA (reference sequence). The J segment lost 0 bases and the V segment lost 7 bases, leaving 6 bases of the junction unmatched. CDR3 protein: CSVTSGDSSYEQYF. The CDR3 DNA reads as TGCAGTGTAACTAGCGGGGACAGCTCCTACGAGCAGTACTTC.

J is TRBJ1-1 and V is TRBV12-3 or TRBV12-4; TRBD1 matches 7 bases. With V trimmed by 3 bases and J by 5 bases, 9 bases remained unmatched. This CDR3 comprises 15 residues. In DNA form, the CDR3 reads TGTGCCAGCAGTTTCCTTCCGGGACAGTATACTGAAGCTTTCTTT. Its translation: CASSFLPGQYTEAFF.

The genes are TRBV12-3 or TRBV12-4 and TRBJ2-3, with 8 bases matching TRBD2. V lost 7 bases, J lost 0 bases, and 9 bases stayed unmatched. This CDR3 has 16 amino acids. CDR3: CASTKRGGGSTDTQYF. CDR3 sequence (DNA): TGTGCCAGCACCAAAAGGGGCGGGGGGAGCACAGATACGCAGTATTTT.

J is TRBJ1-2 and V is TRBV20-1; D unclear. The CDR3 contains 13 residues. Trimming took 0 bases from V and 2 from J, leaving 7 bases between them. The germline CDR1 and CDR2 sequences are DFQATT and SNEGSKA (reference sequence). The DNA of the CDR3 is TGCAGTGCTAGAGACCGGTTAAACTATGGCTACACCTTC. Amino acid sequence: CSARDRLNYGYTF.

As to this clonotype: With a much larger clone just one base away, this may be a read error. The rearrangement links TRBV29-1 to TRBJ1-1; tentatively, D is TRBD1 (6 bases). Looked up from germline, CDR1 is SQVTM and CDR2 is ANQGSEA. This CDR3 spans 12 amino acids. The CDR3 loop is CSVEGGDTEACF. The CDR3 DNA reads as TGCAGCGTCGAAGGTGGGGACACTGAAGCTTGCTTT.

This clonotype was counted between two and nine times. DNA for the CDR3: TGTGCCGCTCAGGGCCAGAGCACAGATACGCAGTATTTT. Its translation is CAAQGQSTDTQYF. The genes are TRBV10-3 and TRBJ2-3; tentatively, D is TRBD1 (5 bases). The CDR3 covers 13 residues. Germline V lookup: CDR1 ENHRY, CDR2 SYGVKD. V was shortened by 11 bases and J by 0 bases, with 12 bases between the two germline ends.

This chain uses TRBV30 with TRBJ2-1, with 11 bases that match TRBD2. V lost 2 bases, J lost 8 bases, and 8 bases stayed unmatched. Germline values: CDR1 GTSNPN, CDR2 SVGIG (reference sequence). CDR3 length: 15 amino acids. CDR3 protein: CAWSPSLAGGDEQFF. CDR3 DNA sequence: TGTGCCTGGAGTCCCTCTTTAGCGGGAGGGGATGAGCAGTTCTTC. Combining the CDR3 with reference TRBV30 and TRBJ2-1 gives the whole variable domain SQTIHQWPATLVQPVGSPLSLECTVEGTSNPNLYWYRQAAGRGLQLLFYSVGIGQISSEVPQNLSASRPQDRQFILSSKKLLLSDSGFYLCAWSPSLAGGDEQFFGPGTRLTVL.

This clonotype was picked up a small number of times. V is TRBV5-1 and J is TRBJ1-3, with D unresolved. V was pared by 1 base and J by 0 bases, with 5 bases between. The CDR3 has 14 residues. The germline gives CDR1 SGHRS, CDR2 YFSETQ. This chain's CDR3 is CASSLTLSGNTIYF. The CDR3 coding sequence is TGCGCCAGCAGCTTGACCCTCTCTGGAAACACCATATATTTT.

This clonotype was counted ten times or more. This chain connects TRBV6-6 to TRBJ2-7; TRBD2 agrees at 8 bases. Per germline, CDR1 MNHNY and CDR2 SVGAGI (reference sequence). This CDR3 comprises 13 residues. With 6 bases clipped from V and 6 bases from J, the junction kept 7 bases outside the gene matches. The CDR3 sequence: CASRSGGIIEQYF. The DNA of the CDR3 is TGTGCCAGCAGAAGCGGGGGAATTATCGAGCAGTACTTC.

The chain is built from TRBV18 and TRBJ2-7, with a tentative D call TRBD2 (5 bases). Trimming stripped 6 bases from V and 5 bases from J, with 20 bases between. CDR1 is KGHSH and CDR2 is LQKENI in the germline V gene. The CDR3 loop spans 15 amino acids. The CDR3 loop reads CASSPLGGDYDEQYF. The CDR3, as DNA: TGTGCCAGCTCTCCGCTTGGCGGCGACTACGACGAGCAGTACTTC.

This clonotype was picked up one time. A much bigger clone sits one base away, suggesting this may be a read error. This chain links TRBV7-6 with TRBJ2-1, with D unresolved. This CDR3 contains 14 residues. The germline V and J ends were trimmed by 5 bases and 4 bases, with 12 bases remaining between them. Germline V gene data show CDR1 as SGHVS and CDR2 as FNYEAQ. The CDR3 DNA reads as TGTGCCAGCAGCGGTGGTAAGAGGTACAATGAGCAGTTCTTC. This sequence encodes CASSGGKRYNEQFF.